The next 11 T cell receptor beta chains were all read from a single sample in a study of ipilimumab plus nivolumab after autologous stem cell transplantation. Generated by immunoSEQ multiplex PCR, the TCRdb table keeps only in-frame clones and is missing some. This table holds fewer than 25,000 clones, nearly 75% found once. The material sequenced was PBMCs, taken in a trial of ipilimumab plus nivolumab as post-transplant consolidation. These receptors all stem from a male donor with diffuse large B-cell lymphoma.

J is TRBJ1-1 and V is TRBV6-6, with unresolved D. Trimming cost V 3 bases and J 5 bases, with 10 bases left between them. Looked up from germline, CDR1 is MNHNY and CDR2 is SVGAGI (reference sequence). The CDR3 totals 13 residues. CDR3 nucleotide sequence: TGTGCCAGCAGTTATGGGGTAGAAACTGAAGCTTTCTTT. Translation gives CASSYGVETEAFF.

The V gene is TRBV4-1, the J gene TRBJ1-1; a possible D gene is TRBD1 (5 bases). The germline V and J ends were trimmed by 4 bases and 6 bases, with 12 bases remaining between them. The CDR3 is 13 amino acids. CDR1 is MGHRA, CDR2 YSYEKL, per germline. As DNA, the CDR3 is TGCGCCAGCAGCCGCCCCCGGGGCCCTGAAGCTTTCTTT. As protein: CASSRPRGPEAFF.

This clone appeared a single time. The chain is built from TRBV21-1 and TRBJ2-1; TRBD2, the D gene given by the table, was not confirmed from the DNA. TRBV21-1 is a documented pseudogene. There are 17 residues in the CDR3. The CDR3 spells CASSPPPGTSGPDEQFF. CDR3 nucleotides: TGTGCCAGCAGCCCTCCTCCCGGAACTAGCGGTCCCGATGAGCAGTTCTTC.

This sequence joins TRBV6-1 and TRBJ2-2; 10 bases agree with TRBD2. V lost 2 bases to trimming and J lost 0 bases; unmatched junction nucleotides: 6. The CDR3 runs to 18 residues. Germline CDR1 reads MNHNS; CDR2 reads SASEGT. Written as DNA, the CDR3 is TGTGCCAGCAGTGAAACCCTAGCGGGAGCCGCGAACACCGGGGAGCTGTTTTTT. The encoded protein is CASSETLAGAANTGELFF.

The J gene is TRBJ2-4, the V gene TRBV18; TRBD1 is a possible D gene (6 bases). This CDR3 spans 14 amino acids. Between the trimmed V and J ends, which lost 6 bases and 4 bases, there was a span of 13 bases. Germline V lookup: CDR1 KGHSH, CDR2 LQKENI. CDR3: CASSPRTDKNIQYF. CDR3 bases: TGTGCCAGCTCCCCTAGGACAGATAAAAACATTCAGTACTTC.

V gene TRBV5-1 combines with J gene TRBJ1-1; D is possibly TRBD1 (5 bases). V was clipped by 1 base and J by 6 bases, with 7 bases between them. Germline V gene sequence: CDR1 SGHRS, CDR2 YFSETQ. The CDR3 runs 12 residues. In DNA, the CDR3 is TGCGCCAGCAGCTTGCAGGGAGCTGAAGCTTTCTTT. This encodes CASSLQGAEAFF.

This clone was detected only a few times. This sequence joins TRBV20-1 and TRBJ1-1; D gene ambiguous. From germline, CDR1 is DFQATT and CDR2 SNEGSKA (reference sequence). V lost 4 bases and J 1 base, leaving 1 base between the germline ends. CDR3 size: 10 residues. The CDR3 loop is CSAKNTEAFF. The CDR3 region has the DNA TGCAGTGCTAAGAACACTGAAGCTTTCTTT.

This chain connects TRBV7-6 to TRBJ2-5; no reliable D call. Between the trimmed V and J ends, which lost 1 base and 4 bases, there was a span of 7 bases. Germline assignment: CDR1 SGHVS and CDR2 FNYEAQ. The CDR3 length is 13 residues. The chain's CDR3 is CASSLELRETQYF. The CDR3 coding sequence is TGTGCCAGCAGCTTAGAGCTGCGAGAGACCCAGTACTTC.

The chain recombines TRBV10-1 with TRBJ2-5; no clear D gene. The CDR3 covers 13 residues. Germline-derived CDR1 and CDR2 are WNHNN and SYGVQD (reference sequence). Trimming stripped 3 bases from V and 1 base from J, with 6 bases between. In DNA form, the CDR3 reads TGCGCCAGCAGTGACAGCCCCCAAGAGACCCAGTACTTC. It encodes CASSDSPQETQYF.

This chain uses TRBV9 with TRBJ1-6, with D tentatively TRBD1 (5 bases). With 3 bases removed from V and 6 bases from J, the gap between germline ends came to 13 bases. Per the germline V gene, CDR1 is SGDLS and CDR2 is YYNGEE. The length of the CDR3 is 15 residues. The CDR3 nucleotides are TGTGCCAGCAGCGGAACCGGGACGGGTAATTCACCCCTCCACTTT. Encoded protein: CASSGTGTGNSPLHF. The variable domain in full, with the rest retrieved from reference TRBV9 and TRBJ1-6, is DSGVTQTPKHLITATGQRVTLRCSPRSGDLSVYWYQQSLDQGLQFLIQYYNGEERAKGNILERFSAQQFPDLHSELNLSSLELGDSALYFCASSGTGTGNSPLHFGNGTRLTVT.

V usage is TRBV5-6 and J usage is TRBJ1-3, with D unresolved. Germline loops: CDR1 SGHDT, CDR2 YYEEEE. V lost 0 bases and J lost 2, with 9 bases in between. The CDR3 runs to 15 residues. DNA for the CDR3: TGTGCCAGCAGCTTGGGGTACGGTACTGGAAACACCATATATTTT. It is translated as CASSLGYGTGNTIYF.